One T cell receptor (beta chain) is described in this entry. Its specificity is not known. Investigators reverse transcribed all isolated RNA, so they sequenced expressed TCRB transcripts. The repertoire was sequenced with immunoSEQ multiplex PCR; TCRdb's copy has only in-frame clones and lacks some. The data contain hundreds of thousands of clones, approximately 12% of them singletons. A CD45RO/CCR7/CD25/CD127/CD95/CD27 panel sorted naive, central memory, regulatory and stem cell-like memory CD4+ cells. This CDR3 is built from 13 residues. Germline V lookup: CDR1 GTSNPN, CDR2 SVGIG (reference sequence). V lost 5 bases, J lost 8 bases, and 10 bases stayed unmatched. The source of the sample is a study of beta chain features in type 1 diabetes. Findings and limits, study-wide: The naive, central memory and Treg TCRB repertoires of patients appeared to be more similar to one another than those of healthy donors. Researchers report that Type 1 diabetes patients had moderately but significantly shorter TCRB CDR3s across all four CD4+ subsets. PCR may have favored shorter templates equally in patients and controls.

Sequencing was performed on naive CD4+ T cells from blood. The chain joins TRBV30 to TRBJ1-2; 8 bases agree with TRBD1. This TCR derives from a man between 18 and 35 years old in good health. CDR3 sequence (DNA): TGTGCCTGGGGACGGACAGGGCATTCGGGCTACACCTTC. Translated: CAWGRTGHSGYTF.